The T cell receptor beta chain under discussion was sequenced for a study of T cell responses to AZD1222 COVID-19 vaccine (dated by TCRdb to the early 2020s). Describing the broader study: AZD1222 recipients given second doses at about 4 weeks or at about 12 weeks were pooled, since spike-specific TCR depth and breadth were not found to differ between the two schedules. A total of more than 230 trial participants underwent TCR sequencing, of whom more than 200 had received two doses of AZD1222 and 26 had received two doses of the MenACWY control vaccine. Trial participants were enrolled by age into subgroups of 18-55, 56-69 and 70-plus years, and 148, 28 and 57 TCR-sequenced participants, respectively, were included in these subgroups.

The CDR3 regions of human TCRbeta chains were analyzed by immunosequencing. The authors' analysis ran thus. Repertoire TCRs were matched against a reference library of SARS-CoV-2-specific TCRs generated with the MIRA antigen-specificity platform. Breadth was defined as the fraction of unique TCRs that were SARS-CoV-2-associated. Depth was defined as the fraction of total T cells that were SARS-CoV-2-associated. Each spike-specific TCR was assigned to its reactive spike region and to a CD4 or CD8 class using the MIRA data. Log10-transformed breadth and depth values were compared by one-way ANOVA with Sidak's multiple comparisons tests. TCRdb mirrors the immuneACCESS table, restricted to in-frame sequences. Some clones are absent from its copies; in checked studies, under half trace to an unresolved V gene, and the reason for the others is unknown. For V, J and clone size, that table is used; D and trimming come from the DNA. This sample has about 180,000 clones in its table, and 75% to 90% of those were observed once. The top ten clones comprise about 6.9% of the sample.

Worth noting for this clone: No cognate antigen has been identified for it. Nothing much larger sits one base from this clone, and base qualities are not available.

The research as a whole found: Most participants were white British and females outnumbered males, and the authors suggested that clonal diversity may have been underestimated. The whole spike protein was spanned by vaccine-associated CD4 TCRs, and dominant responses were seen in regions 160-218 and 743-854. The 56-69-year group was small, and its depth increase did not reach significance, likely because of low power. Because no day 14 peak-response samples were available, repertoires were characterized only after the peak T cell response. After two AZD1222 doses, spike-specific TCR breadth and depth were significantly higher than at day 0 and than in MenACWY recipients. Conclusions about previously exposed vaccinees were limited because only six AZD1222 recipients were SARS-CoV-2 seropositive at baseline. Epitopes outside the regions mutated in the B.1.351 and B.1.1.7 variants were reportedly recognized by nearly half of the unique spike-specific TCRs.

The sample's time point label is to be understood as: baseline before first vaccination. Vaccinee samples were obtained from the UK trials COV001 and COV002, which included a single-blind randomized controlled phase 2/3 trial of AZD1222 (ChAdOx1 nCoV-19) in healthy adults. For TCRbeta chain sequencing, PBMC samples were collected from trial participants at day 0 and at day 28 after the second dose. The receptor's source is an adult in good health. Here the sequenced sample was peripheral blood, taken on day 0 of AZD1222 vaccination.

The DNA sequence follows: TGCGCCAGCAGCTTGGATGGGACCGTGAACACTGAAGCTTTCTTT. Its protein product is CASSLDGTVNTEAFF. The V gene is TRBV5-1 and the J gene is TRBJ1-1; TRBD1 is perhaps the D gene, given 5 matching bases. The trim is 0 bases for V and 0 bases for J, with a gap of 9 bases between the germline ends. The cysteine opens and the phenylalanine closes a CDR3 of 15 amino acids. The CDR3 DNA has 45 bases and is translated from base 1. Reading the germline V gene gives CDR1 SGHRS and CDR2 YFSETQ.